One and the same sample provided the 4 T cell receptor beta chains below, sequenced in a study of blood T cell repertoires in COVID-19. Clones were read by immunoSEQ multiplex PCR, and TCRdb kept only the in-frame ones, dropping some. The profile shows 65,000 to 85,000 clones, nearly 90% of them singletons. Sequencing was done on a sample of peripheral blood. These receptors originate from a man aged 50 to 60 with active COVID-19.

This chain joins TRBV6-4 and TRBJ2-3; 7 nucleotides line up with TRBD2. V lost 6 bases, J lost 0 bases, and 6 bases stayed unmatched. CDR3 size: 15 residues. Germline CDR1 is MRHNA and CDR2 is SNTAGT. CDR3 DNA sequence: TGTGCCAGCAGCCCAAGCGGGGTGAGCACAGATACGCAGTATTTT. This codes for CASSPSGVSTDTQYF.

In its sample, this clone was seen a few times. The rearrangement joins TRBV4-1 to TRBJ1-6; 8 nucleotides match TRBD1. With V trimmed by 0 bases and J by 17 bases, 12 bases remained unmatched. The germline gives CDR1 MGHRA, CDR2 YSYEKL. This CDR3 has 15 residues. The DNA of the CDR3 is TGCGCCAGCAGCCAAGACGGACAGGGACGAGAGAATGTCCACTTT. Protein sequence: CASSQDGQGRENVHF.

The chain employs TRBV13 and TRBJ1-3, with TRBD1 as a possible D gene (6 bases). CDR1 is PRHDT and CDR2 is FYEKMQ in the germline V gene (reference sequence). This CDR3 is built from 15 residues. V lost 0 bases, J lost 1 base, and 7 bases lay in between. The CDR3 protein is CASSLGGQSGNTIYF. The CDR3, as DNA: TGTGCCAGCAGCTTAGGAGGACAGTCTGGAAACACCATATATTTT. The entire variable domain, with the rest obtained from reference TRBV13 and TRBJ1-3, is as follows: AAGVIQSPRHLIKEKRETATLKCYPIPRHDTVYWYQQGPGQDPQFLISFYEKMQSDKGSIPDRFSAQQFSDYHSELNMSSLELGDSALYFCASSLGGQSGNTIYFGEGSWLTVV.

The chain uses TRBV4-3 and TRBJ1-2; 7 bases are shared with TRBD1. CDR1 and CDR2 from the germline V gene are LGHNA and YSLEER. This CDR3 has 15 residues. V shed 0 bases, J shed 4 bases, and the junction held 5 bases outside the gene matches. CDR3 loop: CASSQDLGTAYGYTF. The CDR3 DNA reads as TGCGCCAGCAGCCAAGATCTAGGGACAGCCTATGGCTACACCTTC.